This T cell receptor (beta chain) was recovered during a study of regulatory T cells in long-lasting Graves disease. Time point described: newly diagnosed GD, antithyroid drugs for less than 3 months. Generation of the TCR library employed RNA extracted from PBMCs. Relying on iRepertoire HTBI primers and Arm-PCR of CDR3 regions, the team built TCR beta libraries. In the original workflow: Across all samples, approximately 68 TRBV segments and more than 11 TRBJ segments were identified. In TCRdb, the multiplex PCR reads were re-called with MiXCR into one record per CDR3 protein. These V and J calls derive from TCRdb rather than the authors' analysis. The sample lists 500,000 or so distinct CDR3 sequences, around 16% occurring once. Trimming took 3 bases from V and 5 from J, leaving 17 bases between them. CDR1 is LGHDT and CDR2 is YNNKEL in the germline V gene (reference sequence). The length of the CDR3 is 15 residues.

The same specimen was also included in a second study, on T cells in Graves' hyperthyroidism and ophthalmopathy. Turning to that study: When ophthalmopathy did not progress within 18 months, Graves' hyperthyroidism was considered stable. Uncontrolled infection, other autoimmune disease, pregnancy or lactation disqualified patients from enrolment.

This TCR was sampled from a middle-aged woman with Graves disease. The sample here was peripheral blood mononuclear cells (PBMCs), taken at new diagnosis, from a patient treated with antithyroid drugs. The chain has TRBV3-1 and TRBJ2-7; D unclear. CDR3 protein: CASSHLRDRLHEQYF. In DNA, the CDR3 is TGTGCCAGCAGCCATCTGAGAGACCGGTTACACGAGCAGTACTTC.